Listed below are T cell receptor beta chains from one sample, sequenced in a study of T-cell memory formation after mild COVID-19. TCRdb re-called the 5' RACE reads through MiXCR, storing one row per CDR3 protein. The profile shows 65,000 to 95,000 distinct CDR3 sequences, 9.5% to 15% of them singletons. The specimen was PBMCs or a T cell subset sorted from them (not recorded which). These receptors all come from a young man who had mild COVID-19 (a few samples of this study predate the infection). Cell type and time point are not known. Both conserved end residues are part of each CDR3. D genes are given only for firm matches. Size tells how often a clone was seen (once, few, many) or the class of an expanded clone, and some rows leave it out.

abundance	v_gene	d_gene	j_gene	CDR3nt	CDR3aa
few	TRBV7-9	TRBD2	TRBJ2-1	TGTGCCAGCAGTACCAAGCGGGGCCGGTACAATGAGCAGTTCTTC	CASSTKRGRYNEQFF
once	TRBV12-3/TRBV12-4	.	TRBJ1-2	TGTGCCAGCAGTACCGGTACCCTCTATGGCTACACCTTC	CASSTGTLYGYTF
.	TRBV6-6	.	TRBJ1-5	TGTGCCAGCTGCCGCGGTTTTTTAGGACTGGTCAATCAGCCCCAGCATTTT	CASCRGFLGLVNQPQHF
.	TRBV9	.	TRBJ1-5	TGTGCCAGCAGCGCGTCAGGCGACCGTCAGCCCCAGCATTTT	CASSASGDRQPQHF
.	TRBV7-9	.	TRBJ2-2	TGTGCCAGCAGCTTAGAGGACGTGTCCGGGGAGCTGTTTTTT	CASSLEDVSGELFF
.	TRBV5-6	TRBD1	TRBJ1-4	TGTGCCAGCAGCGGGGGACAGGGTGGAGAAAAACTGTTTTTT	CASSGGQGGEKLFF
.	TRBV6-5	.	TRBJ1-1	TGTGCCAGCAGTAACGGGGGGACCGGAGCTTTCTTT	CASSNGGTGAFF
.	TRBV2	TRBD1	TRBJ2-3	TGTGCCAGCAGCCGAGGACAGGGGACAGATACGCAGTATTTT	CASSRGQGTDTQYF
few	TRBV7-9	.	TRBJ2-1	TGTGCCAGCAGCTCCTACGTACATGAGCAGTTCTTC	CASSSYVHEQFF
few	TRBV20-1	.	TRBJ2-5	TGCAGTGCTAGGAATCGGGGTTTCGAGACCCAGTACTTC	CSARNRGFETQYF
.	TRBV7-9	TRBD2	TRBJ2-4	TGTGCCAGCAGCTTAACTAGCGGGGGCCAAAACATTCAGTACTTC	CASSLTSGGQNIQYF
.	TRBV6-5	.	TRBJ1-1	TGTGCCAGCAGCCCCGGGGCAGGACTCATGAACACTGAAGCTTTCTTT	CASSPGAGLMNTEAFF
few	TRBV4-2	.	TRBJ2-7	TGTGCCAGCAGCCAAGATAATGGCCCCTACGAGCAGTACTTC	CASSQDNGPYEQYF
many	TRBV6-2/TRBV6-3	.	TRBJ2-3	TGTGCCAGCAGTTCCCTCCGTTCAATGCAGTATTTT	CASSSLRSMQYF
few	TRBV11-2	.	TRBJ2-3	TGTGCCAGCAGCTTAGCAATCCGGGGAAATGGGGGTACGCAGTATTTT	CASSLAIRGNGGTQYF
many	TRBV29-1	.	TRBJ1-1	TGCAGCGTTGTCGTACTCGGACGGGCTTTCTTT	CSVVVLGRAFF
once	TRBV19	TRBD1	TRBJ1-4	TGTGCCGTTTCCGGGACAGGGAATGAAAAACTGTTTTTT	CAVSGTGNEKLFF
few	TRBV2	.	TRBJ2-1	TGTGCCAGCAGTGAGGGCAGAACGGGGTACAATGAGCAGTTCTTC	CASSEGRTGYNEQFF
few	TRBV24-1	.	TRBJ2-3	TGTGCCACCCGGGGGCGGGGCACAGATACGCAGTATTTT	CATRGRGTDTQYF
few	TRBV12-3/TRBV12-4	TRBD2	TRBJ2-5	TGTGCCAGCAGTTTACTAGCGGGGCAAGAGACCCAGTACTTC	CASSLLAGQETQYF
few	TRBV12-3/TRBV12-4	TRBD1	TRBJ1-2	TGTGCCAGCAACAGGGGGACACAGTATGGCTACACCTTC	CASNRGTQYGYTF
few	TRBV28	.	TRBJ1-6	TGTGCCAGCAGCCCGATTAATTCACCCCTCCACTTT	CASSPINSPLHF
few	TRBV20-1	TRBD1	TRBJ2-6	TGCAGTGCTAGAGATCCGGGACAGGGAAGCTCTGGGGCCAACGTCCTGACTTTC	CSARDPGQGSSGANVLTF
few	TRBV7-8	.	TRBJ2-1	TGTGCCAGCAGCTTATTCGGGGTTGAGCAGTTCTTC	CASSLFGVEQFF
few	TRBV4-2	.	TRBJ1-5	TGTGCCAGCAGCCAAGATCTTGGACAGCATCAGCCCCAGCATTTT	CASSQDLGQHQPQHF
.	TRBV27	.	TRBJ1-5	TGTGCCAGCACACCGGGGCCCTCACCCAATCAGCCCCAGCATTTT	CASTPGPSPNQPQHF
.	TRBV4-1	.	TRBJ1-1	TGCGCCAGCAGCCAAAGTGTTGGCAAACCGAACACTGAAGCTTTCTTT	CASSQSVGKPNTEAFF
.	TRBV20-1	.	TRBJ1-5	TGCAGTGCTAGCGGGGTCGGGAGGCCCCAGCATTTT	CSASGVGRPQHF
few	TRBV27	TRBD2	TRBJ2-3	TGTGCCAGCAGCCCCAGCGGGGGGGTTGGCACAGATACGCAGTATTTT	CASSPSGGVGTDTQYF
few	TRBV7-9	.	TRBJ2-5	TGTGCCAGCAGCTTAGCCGGACTCCTTCGGGCTGAGACCCAGTACTTC	CASSLAGLLRAETQYF
few	TRBV7-6	TRBD1	TRBJ2-2	TGTGCCAGCAGCTCAGAGGGGGCAGCCTACACCGGGGAGCTGTTTTTT	CASSSEGAAYTGELFF
.	TRBV20-1	TRBD1	TRBJ1-5	TGCAGTGCTGCCGGGACAGGTCAAGGGCAGCCCCAGCATTTT	CSAAGTGQGQPQHF
few	TRBV4-3	.	TRBJ1-1	TGCGCCAGCAGCCAAGTACAGGGAAGCCCTGAAGCTTTCTTT	CASSQVQGSPEAFF
few	TRBV27	.	TRBJ2-6	TGTGCCAGCAGTTTATCGCGGGGACTCCCTGGGGCCAACGTCCTGACTTTC	CASSLSRGLPGANVLTF
.	TRBV6-2/TRBV6-3	TRBD1	TRBJ2-5	TGTGCCAGCAGCCCTCTCCCGACAGGGTTGGGAGAGACCCAGTACTTC	CASSPLPTGLGETQYF
few	TRBV5-1	TRBD2	TRBJ2-2	TGCGCCAGCAGAAAAGGGACTAGAGACACCGGGGAGCTGTTTTTT	CASRKGTRDTGELFF
many	TRBV7-2	.	TRBJ2-3	TGTGCCAGCAGCCTTCGTCGCCAGGGAGGAACAGATACGCAGTATTTT	CASSLRRQGGTDTQYF
.	TRBV20-1	.	TRBJ1-2	TGCAGTGCTAGAGATCGTGGGGCCTATGGCTACACCTTC	CSARDRGAYGYTF
few	TRBV30	TRBD2	TRBJ2-2	TGTGCCTGGATCGAGACTAGCAGCGCCGGGGAGCTGTTTTTT	CAWIETSSAGELFF
.	TRBV7-2	TRBD1	TRBJ2-6	TGTGCCAGCAGGGCGGGACAGGGGGCGCCTGGGGCCAACGTCCTGACTTTC	CASRAGQGAPGANVLTF
.	TRBV5-1	.	TRBJ1-1	TGCGCCAGCAGCTTGATCCAGAACACTGAAGCTTTCTTT	CASSLIQNTEAFF
many	TRBV29-1	.	TRBJ2-7	TGCAGCGTTGAAGACGTGAGCTCCTACGAGCAGTACTTC	CSVEDVSSYEQYF
few	TRBV21-1	.	TRBJ1-2	TGTGCCAGCAGCGAAGGGACAGGGGTGGTGACTATCTATGGCTACACCTTC	CASSEGTGVVTIYGYTF
.	TRBV5-1	.	TRBJ1-2	TGCGCCAGCAGCTTGCGTGGAGGAACCTTGGATGGCTACACCTTC	CASSLRGGTLDGYTF
.	TRBV4-3	TRBD1	TRBJ1-6	TGCGCCAGCAGCCAAGATATGGCAGGGGGGTCCTATAATTCACCCCTCCACTTT	CASSQDMAGGSYNSPLHF
few	TRBV5-5	TRBD1	TRBJ2-1	TGTGCCAGCAGTTTTACCGGGACAGGGCCCTACAATGAGCAGTTCTTC	CASSFTGTGPYNEQFF
.	TRBV9	.	TRBJ1-5	TGTGCCAGCAGCGTAGCAGGGTTGGGTCAGCCCCAGCATTTT	CASSVAGLGQPQHF
few	TRBV6-2/TRBV6-3	.	TRBJ2-2	TGTGCCAGCAGTTACTCAACGCGGGGCCAGAACACCGGGGAGCTGTTTTTT	CASSYSTRGQNTGELFF
many	TRBV12-3/TRBV12-4	TRBD2	TRBJ2-5	TGTGCCAGCAGTCCGGGACTAGCGGGGGTACAGTACTTC	CASSPGLAGVQYF
.	TRBV4-3	.	TRBJ2-5	TGCGCCAGCAGCCAACTACCGGGACCGCGTCAAGAGACCCAGTACTTC	CASSQLPGPRQETQYF